This record looks at one TCR beta chain sequence and its context. Only in-frame clones appear in the TCRdb table, and some are missing; sequencing was by immunoSEQ multiplex PCR. Of about 19,000 clones listed, approximately 88% are singletons. With no exception, relapse followed autologous stem cell transplantation in all patients, and brentuximab vedotin exposure varied. This specimen belongs to a study of PD-1 blockade in classical Hodgkin lymphoma. Unmatched junction bases numbered 8, after V lost 5 bases and J lost 4 bases. The CDR3 spans 16 residues. Germline CDR1 reads LNHDA; CDR2 reads SQIVND (reference sequence).

The TCR was taken from a human donor with classical Hodgkin lymphoma. The specimen was peripheral blood mononuclear cells (PBMCs), collected at baseline. The chain combines TRBV19 with TRBJ2-3, with 11 bases matching TRBD1. The CDR3 here is CASSPWDRGDSDTQYF. The DNA of the CDR3 is TGTGCCAGTAGTCCCTGGGACAGGGGGGATTCAGATACGCAGTATTTT.